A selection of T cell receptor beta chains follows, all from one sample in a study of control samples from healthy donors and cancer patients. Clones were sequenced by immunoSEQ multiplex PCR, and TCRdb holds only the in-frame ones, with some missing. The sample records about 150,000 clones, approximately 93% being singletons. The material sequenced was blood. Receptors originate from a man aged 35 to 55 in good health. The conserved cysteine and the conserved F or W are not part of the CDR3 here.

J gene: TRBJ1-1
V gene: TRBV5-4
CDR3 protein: ASNFRGGTAEAF

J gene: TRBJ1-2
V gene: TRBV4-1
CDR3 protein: ASSHTSGDGYT

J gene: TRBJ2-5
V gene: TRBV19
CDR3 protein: ASRPGTERGETQY

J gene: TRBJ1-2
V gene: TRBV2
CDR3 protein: ASSSEGFGYT

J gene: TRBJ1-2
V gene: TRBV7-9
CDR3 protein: ASSLGQGGRFGYT

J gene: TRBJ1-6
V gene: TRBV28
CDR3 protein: ASRGSNSPLH

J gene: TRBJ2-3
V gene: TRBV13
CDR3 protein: ASSPRSGYTWNTQY

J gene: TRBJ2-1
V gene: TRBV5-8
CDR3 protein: ASSLRDSRNEQF

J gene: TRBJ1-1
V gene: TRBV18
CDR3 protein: ASSPAGGARAEAF

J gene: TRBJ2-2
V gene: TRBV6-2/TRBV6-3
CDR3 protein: ASSYVGGDTGELF

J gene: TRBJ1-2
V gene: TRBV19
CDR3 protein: ASSIGGGGYGYT

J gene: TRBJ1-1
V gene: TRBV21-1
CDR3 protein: ASLRTVHTEAF

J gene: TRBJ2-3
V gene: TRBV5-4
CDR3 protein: ASSSHSINTQY

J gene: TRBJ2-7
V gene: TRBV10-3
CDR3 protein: AIRDSGGSYEQY

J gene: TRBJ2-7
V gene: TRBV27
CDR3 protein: ASSLSGSYEQY

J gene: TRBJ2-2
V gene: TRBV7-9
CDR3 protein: ASSRTGGRNTGELF

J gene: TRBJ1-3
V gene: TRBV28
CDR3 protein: ASSSSRGPGGGNTIY

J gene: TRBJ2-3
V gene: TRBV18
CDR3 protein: ASSPTDTQY

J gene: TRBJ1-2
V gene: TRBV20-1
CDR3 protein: SASRRGPSYGYT

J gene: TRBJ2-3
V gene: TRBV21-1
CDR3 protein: ASSSHTGPRTDTQY

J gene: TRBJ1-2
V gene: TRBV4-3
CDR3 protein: ASSQDLRVDGYGYT

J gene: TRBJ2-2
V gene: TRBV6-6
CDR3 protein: ASSYTDRGGTGELF

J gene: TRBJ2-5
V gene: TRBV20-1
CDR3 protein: SAGGRDHQY

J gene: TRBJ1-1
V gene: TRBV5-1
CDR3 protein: ASSLTTGGAGTEAF

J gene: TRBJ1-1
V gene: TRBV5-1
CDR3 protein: ASSLAAEEAF

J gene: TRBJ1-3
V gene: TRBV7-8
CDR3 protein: ASSLTTGPRTGNTIY

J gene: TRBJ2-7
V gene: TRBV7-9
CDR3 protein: ASSSGPEGSYEQY

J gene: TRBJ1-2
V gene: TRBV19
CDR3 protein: ASSKGGFDGYT

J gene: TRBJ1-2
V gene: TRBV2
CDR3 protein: AIPTGTLDPYGYT

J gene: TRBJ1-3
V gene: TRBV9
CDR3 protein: ASSVAGTSGNTIY

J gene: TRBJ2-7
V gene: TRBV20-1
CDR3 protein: SAREAFEQY

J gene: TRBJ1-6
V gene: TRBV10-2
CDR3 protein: ASSERETYNSPLH

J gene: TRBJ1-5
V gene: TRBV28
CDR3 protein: ASSDTGRGNQPQH

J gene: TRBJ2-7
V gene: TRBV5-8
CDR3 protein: ASSLWGQPSYEQY

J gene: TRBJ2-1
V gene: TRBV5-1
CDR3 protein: ASSLVGRGGKNNEQF

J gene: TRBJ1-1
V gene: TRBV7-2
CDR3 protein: ASRARQGYTEAF

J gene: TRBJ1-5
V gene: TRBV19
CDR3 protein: ASSIGRQPQH

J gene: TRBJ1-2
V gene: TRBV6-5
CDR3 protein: ASSYSGQGAVGYT

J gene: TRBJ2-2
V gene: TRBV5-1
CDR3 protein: ASSFGQTNTGELF

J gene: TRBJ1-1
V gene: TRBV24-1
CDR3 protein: ATRGRMNTEAF

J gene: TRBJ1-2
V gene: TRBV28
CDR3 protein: ASSLSGVRVATYGYT

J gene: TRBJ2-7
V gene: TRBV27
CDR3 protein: ASSADPGGDEQY

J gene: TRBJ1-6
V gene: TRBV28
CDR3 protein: ASSLGDISPLH

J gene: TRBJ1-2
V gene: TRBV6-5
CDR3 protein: ASSYQGANGYT

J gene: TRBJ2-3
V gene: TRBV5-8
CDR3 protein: ASSLEGTVSDTQY

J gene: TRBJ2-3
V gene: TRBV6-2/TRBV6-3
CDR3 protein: ASSFSGGDKDTQY

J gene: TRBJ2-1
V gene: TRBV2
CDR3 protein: ASSYDSYNEQF

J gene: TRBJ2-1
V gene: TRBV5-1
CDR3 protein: ASTSQLSQGWF

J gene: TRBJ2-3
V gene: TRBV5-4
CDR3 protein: ASRRTSGGNADTQY

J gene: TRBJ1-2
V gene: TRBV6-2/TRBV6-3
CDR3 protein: ASSYSTSNYGYT

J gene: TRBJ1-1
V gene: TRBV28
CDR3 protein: ASSWQARTEAF

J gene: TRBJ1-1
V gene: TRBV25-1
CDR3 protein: ASRLEGAEAF

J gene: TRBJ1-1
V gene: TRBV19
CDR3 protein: ASSRGQGVNTEAF

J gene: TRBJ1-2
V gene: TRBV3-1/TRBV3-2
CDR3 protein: ASSHPGAHYGYT

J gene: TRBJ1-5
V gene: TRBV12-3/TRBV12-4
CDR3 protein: ASSSGGPQPQH

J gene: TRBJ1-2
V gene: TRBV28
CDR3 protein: ASSLNRAVGYT

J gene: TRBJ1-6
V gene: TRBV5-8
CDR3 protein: ASSPGQHSPLH

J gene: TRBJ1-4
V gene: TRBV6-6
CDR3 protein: ASSQTGGNEKLF

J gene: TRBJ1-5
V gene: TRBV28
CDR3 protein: ASSSTGVNQPQH

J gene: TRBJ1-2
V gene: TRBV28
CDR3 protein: ASSSPGRDDGYT